Shown below are 30 T cell receptor beta chains from a single sample sequenced in a study of blood T cell repertoires in COVID-19. Sequencing used immunoSEQ multiplex PCR; TCRdb keeps in-frame clones, though not all of them. Here the sample spans some 390,000 clones, 85% to 90% being singletons. Material: peripheral blood. The receptors shown here come from a human donor in a cohort sampled during active COVID-19.

CDR3 protein: CASSFGTGGNQPQHF. The CDR3, as DNA: TGTGCCAGCAGCTTTGGAACGGGGGGCAATCAGCCCCAGCATTTT. V gene TRBV6-5 combines with J gene TRBJ1-5, with D maybe TRBD1 (5 bases). This CDR3 spans 15 amino acids. Germline V gives CDR1 MNHEY, CDR2 SVGAGI. V lost 6 bases and J 2 bases, leaving 14 bases between the germline ends.

The chain joins TRBV19 to TRBJ1-6; D is perhaps TRBD1 (5 bases). Germline-derived CDR1 and CDR2 are LNHDA and SQIVND (reference sequence). The V end lost 8 bases, the J end lost 6 bases, and 14 bases lay between the germline ends. The CDR3 length is 14 residues. The CDR3 spells CASGFRRGNSPLHF. The CDR3 region has the DNA TGTGCCAGTGGGTTTCGTAGGGGTAATTCACCCCTCCACTTT. Full variable domain (remainder filled in from reference TRBV19 and TRBJ1-6): DGGITQSPKYLFRKEGQNVTLSCEQNLNHDAMYWYRQDPGQGLRLIYYSQIVNDFQKGDIAEGYSVSREKKESFPLTVTSAQKNPTAFYLCASGFRRGNSPLHFGNGTRLTVT.

This sequence joins TRBV2 and TRBJ1-1, with D unresolved. Germline CDR1 reads SNHLY; CDR2 reads FYNNEI. Deletions cut 4 bases from V and 4 bases from J, with 13 bases between. This CDR3 is built from 14 residues. The CDR3 DNA reads as TGTGCCAGCAGTGCCTCCCGGGGAGGCACTGAAGCTTTCTTT. Its translation: CASSASRGGTEAFF.

The V call is TRBV2, the J call TRBJ2-1, with D unclear. The CDR3 consists of 14 residues. Trimming pared 5 bases from V and 10 bases from J, leaving 18 bases between. Germline V gene data show CDR1 as SNHLY and CDR2 as FYNNEI. CDR3: CASSPELMVSEQFF. Written as DNA, the CDR3 is TGTGCCAGCAGTCCCGAATTAATGGTGAGCGAGCAGTTCTTC.

The chain has TRBV19 and TRBJ2-7, with 8 bases fitting TRBD2. The CDR3 sequence is 15 residues long. Per the germline V gene, CDR1 is LNHDA and CDR2 is SQIVND (reference sequence). J gave up 0 bases and V 3 bases, and 4 bases lay outside the gene matches. This CDR3 is CASSIAAGGSYEQYF. As DNA, the CDR3 is TGTGCCAGTAGTATTGCGGCGGGGGGCTCCTACGAGCAGTACTTC.

The gene calls are TRBV18 and TRBJ1-2; 8 bases line up with TRBD1. The CDR3 extends over 15 amino acids. Germline V gene data show CDR1 as KGHSH and CDR2 as LQKENI. The V and J ends lost 3 bases and 5 bases, in that order; junction bases with no gene match: 8. Written as DNA, the CDR3 is TGTGCCAGCTCACCCCTGGACAGGGTTCGGTATGGCTACACCTTC. This sequence encodes CASSPLDRVRYGYTF.

The chain combines TRBV5-6 with TRBJ1-4; D is unresolved. This CDR3 region has 14 residues. V lost 3 bases and J lost 0, with 6 bases in between. Germline V CDR1 and CDR2: SGHDT, YYEEEE. CDR3 loop: CASSSSATNEKLFF. The CDR3 nucleotides read TGTGCCAGCAGCTCCAGTGCAACTAATGAAAAACTGTTTTTT.

CDR3 in amino acids: CASSLRGWTVETQYF. For the CDR3, the DNA is TGTGCCAGCAGTTTAAGGGGATGGACAGTAGAGACCCAGTACTTC. The chain couples TRBV27 to TRBJ2-5; D might be TRBD1 (6 bases). V was cut by 2 bases and J by 4 bases, with 14 bases left in between. CDR3 length equals 15 residues. Per germline, CDR1 MNHEY and CDR2 SMNVEV (reference sequence).

This chain connects TRBV6-4 to TRBJ2-7, with 13 nucleotides matching TRBD2. Germline V gene lookup returns CDR1 MRHNA and CDR2 SNTAGT. The CDR3 loop spans 17 amino acids. V gave up 6 bases and J gave up 2 bases; unmatched junction bases: 10. CDR3 DNA: TGTGCCAGCAGCGGACTAGCGGGGGCCCCATCCGCCTACGAGCAGTACTTC. As protein: CASSGLAGAPSAYEQYF.

For the CDR3, the DNA is TGTGCCAGTAGTATAATGGCAAGTAGCAATCAGCCCCAGCATTTT. It specifies CASSIMASSNQPQHF. This chain uses TRBV19 with TRBJ1-5; D is unclear. V was clipped by 2 bases and J by 0 bases, with 8 bases between them. The germline CDR1 and CDR2 sequences are LNHDA and SQIVND (reference sequence). This CDR3 spans 15 amino acids.

The chain is built from TRBV6-2 or TRBV6-3 and TRBJ2-7, with 11 nucleotides matching TRBD2. This CDR3 is built from 16 residues. In germline, CDR1 is MNHEY, CDR2 SVGEGT. With V trimmed by 2 bases and J by 5 bases, 8 bases remained unmatched. The CDR3 loop is CASSYGPGLAGHEQYF. The CDR3, as DNA: TGTGCCAGCAGTTACGGCCCCGGACTAGCGGGCCACGAGCAGTACTTC.

The chain is built from TRBV19 and TRBJ1-2; tentative D call: TRBD1 (5 bases). Germline-derived CDR1 and CDR2 are LNHDA and SQIVND (reference sequence). The CDR3 has 17 residues. Between the trimmed V and J ends, which lost 6 bases and 7 bases, there was a span of 27 bases. The chain's CDR3 is CASRPGGAQEVSFGYTF. The CDR3 DNA reads as TGTGCCAGTAGACCGGGCGGGGCCCAGGAGGTGTCATTTGGCTACACCTTC.

The J gene is TRBJ1-2, the V gene TRBV7-9, with a possible D match to TRBD1 (6 bases). Germline V gives CDR1 SEHNR, CDR2 FQNEAQ (reference sequence). The CDR3 is made up of 13 amino acids. V was clipped by 5 bases and J by 6 bases, with 13 bases between them. CDR3 sequence (DNA): TGTGCCAGCAGCGCCCAGGGGTGGGATGGCTACACCTTC. It is translated as CASSAQGWDGYTF.

The chain carries TRBV7-2 and TRBJ2-5, with 8 bases aligning to TRBD2. Germline CDR1 reads SGHTA; CDR2 reads FQGNSA. Trimming at V came to 5 bases and at J to 4 bases, leaving 6 bases not matched to a gene. This CDR3 spans 14 amino acids. The chain's CDR3 is CASSPGTRRETQYF. The CDR3 DNA reads as TGTGCCAGCAGCCCTGGGACTAGGCGAGAGACCCAGTACTTC.

CDR3 protein: CASSREGNEKLFF. The CDR3 nucleotides read TGTGCCAGTAGTAGGGAGGGGAATGAAAAACTGTTTTTT. V gene TRBV19 combines with J gene TRBJ1-4, with D possibly TRBD1 on 5 matching bases. CDR1 and CDR2 from the germline V gene are LNHDA and SQIVND (reference sequence). Trimming took 4 bases from V and 5 from J, leaving 8 bases between them. The CDR3 is made up of 13 amino acids.

This clone has a single count. V gene TRBV5-8 combines with J gene TRBJ2-1; D is perhaps TRBD2 (5 bases). Germline V gene data show CDR1 as SGHTS and CDR2 as YDEGEE. This CDR3 contains 17 residues. V shed 1 base and J shed 0 bases, with 14 bases lying between them. The CDR3 DNA sequence: TGTGCCAGCAGCTTGATTAGCGACTGGGGCTCCTACAATGAGCAGTTCTTC. Translating gives CASSLISDWGSYNEQFF. The full variable domain, completed using reference TRBV5-8 and TRBJ2-1, is EAGVTQSPTHLIKTRGQQATLRCSPISGHTSVYWYQQALGLGLQFLLWYDEGEERNRGNFPPRFSGRQFPNYSSELNVNALELEDSALYLCASSLISDWGSYNEQFFGPGTRLTVL.

The CDR3 here is CASSLIQEGGETQYF. CDR3 coding DNA: TGCGCCAGCAGCCTGATACAGGAGGGTGGAGAGACCCAGTACTTC. This chain joins TRBV5-1 and TRBJ2-5; D may be TRBD2 (6 bases). V dropped 4 bases and J dropped 4 bases, with 17 bases sitting between them. The CDR3 extends over 15 amino acids. Germline CDR1 is SGHRS and CDR2 is YFSETQ. Full variable domain (rest looked up from reference TRBV5-1 and TRBJ2-5): KAGVTQTPRYLIKTRGQQVTLSCSPISGHRSVSWYQQTPGQGLQFLFEYFSETQRNKGNFPGRFSGRQFSNSRSEMNVSTLELGDSALYLCASSLIQEGGETQYFGPGTRLLVL.

The J gene is TRBJ2-1, the V gene TRBV7-8; 12 bases are shared with TRBD2. CDR1 is SGHVS, CDR2 FQNEAQ, per germline. The CDR3 runs 19 residues. Trimming removed 6 bases from V and 5 bases from J; junction bases left unmatched: 17. CDR3 amino acids: CASSVGLAGGAGINNEQFF. The DNA of the CDR3 is TGTGCCAGCAGTGTGGGGCTAGCGGGAGGGGCCGGGATTAACAATGAGCAGTTCTTC.

V gene TRBV30 combines with J gene TRBJ2-1; 8 bases are shared with TRBD2. V gave up 4 bases and J gave up 5 bases; unmatched junction bases: 16. The CDR3 runs 17 residues. Germline V gene lookup returns CDR1 GTSNPN and CDR2 SVGIG (reference sequence). The CDR3 coding sequence is TGTGCCTGGAATCCTACAGCGGGAGAAATCTTGGACAATGAGCAGTTCTTC. Translation gives CAWNPTAGEILDNEQFF.

The V call is TRBV12-3 or TRBV12-4, the J call TRBJ1-1; maybe TRBD1 (5 bases). The CDR3 has 13 amino acids. Trimming stripped 7 bases from V and 1 base from J, with 10 bases between. The CDR3 loop reads CASKKTGNTEAFF. CDR3 in DNA: TGTGCCAGCAAGAAAACAGGGAACACTGAAGCTTTCTTT.

This chain's CDR3 is CASSLHGDQGGKKTQYF. The CDR3 nucleotides read TGTGCCAGCAGCCTCCATGGGGACCAAGGAGGGAAGAAGACCCAGTACTTC. The rearrangement joins TRBV28 to TRBJ2-5; a possible D gene is TRBD2 (6 bases). The CDR3 sequence is 17 residues long. V lost 6 bases and J lost 6, with 26 bases in between. CDR1 and CDR2 from the germline V gene are MDHEN and SYDVKM. The complete variable domain, with remaining parts taken from reference TRBV28 and TRBJ2-5, reads DVKVTQSSRYLVKRTGEKVFLECVQDMDHENMFWYRQDPGLGLRLIYFSYDVKMKEKGDIPEGYSVSREKKERFSLILESASTNQTSMYLCASSLHGDQGGKKTQYFGPGTRLLVL.

The V call is TRBV2, the J call TRBJ2-5; D possibly corresponds to TRBD2 (6 bases). The germline V gene has CDR1 SNHLY and CDR2 FYNNEI. V lost 7 bases and J lost 0, with 15 bases in between. This CDR3 has 15 residues. The CDR3 DNA is TGTGCCAGCACTCTCCCCGGGACTCACCAAGAGACCCAGTACTTC. Its protein product is CASTLPGTHQETQYF.

The chain recombines TRBV19 with TRBJ1-4; D not certain. From germline, CDR1 is LNHDA and CDR2 SQIVND (reference sequence). The germline V and J ends were trimmed by 3 bases and 2 bases, with 7 bases remaining between them. The CDR3 contains 14 residues. The CDR3 loop is CASSMSETNEKLFF. CDR3 bases: TGTGCCAGTAGTATGAGTGAGACTAATGAAAAACTGTTTTTT.

This rearrangement joins TRBV12-3 or TRBV12-4 to TRBJ1-2; D possibly corresponds to TRBD1 (5 bases). V shed 3 bases and J shed 8 bases, with 10 bases lying between them. The CDR3 is 12 residues long. The CDR3 is CASSFFSGGYTF. The DNA for the CDR3 is TGTGCCAGCAGTTTTTTTTCAGGGGGCTACACCTTC.

The rearrangement uses TRBV5-1 and TRBJ1-1, with 7 bases fitting TRBD1. V was pared by 4 bases and J by 0 bases, with 9 bases of the junction left unmatched. Germline-derived CDR1 and CDR2 are SGHRS and YFSETQ. The CDR3 loop spans 16 amino acids. The CDR3 DNA sequence: TGCGCCAGCAGCCGGGACAGCGCTACTGTGAACACTGAAGCTTTCTTT. Its translation: CASSRDSATVNTEAFF.

V usage is TRBV2 and J usage is TRBJ2-2; 10 bases line up with TRBD2. V lost 9 bases to trimming and J lost 7 bases; unmatched junction nucleotides: 8. The CDR3 runs 14 residues. Germline V CDR1 and CDR2: SNHLY, FYNNEI. CDR3: CARAGGPSGGELFF. CDR3 in DNA: TGTGCCAGAGCGGGAGGGCCGTCGGGCGGGGAGCTGTTTTTT.

This chain connects TRBV24-1 to TRBJ2-3; 8 positions agree with TRBD2. Germline lookup yields CDR1 KGHDR and CDR2 SFDVKD. The CDR3 is 15 amino acids. J gave up 4 bases and V 5 bases, and 7 bases lay outside the gene matches. For the CDR3, the DNA is TGTGCCACCAGTGCCCACGGACTAGCAGCAGATACGCAGTATTTT. This codes for CATSAHGLAADTQYF.

This rearrangement joins TRBV15 to TRBJ2-7; D may be TRBD1 (7 bases). The CDR3 extends over 14 amino acids. The germline gives CDR1 LNHNV, CDR2 YYDKDF (reference sequence). V shed 0 bases and J shed 2 bases, with 8 bases lying between them. The CDR3 region has the DNA TGTGCCACCAGCAGAGACAGGGGGGCCTACGAGCAGTACTTC. It translates to CATSRDRGAYEQYF.

This clone is a singleton in its sample. The chain carries TRBV23-1 and TRBJ2-3; no firm D call. TRBV23-1 is filed as an ORF, its function uncertain. The ends were cut back, 0 bases at V and 2 bases at J, with 15 bases in the middle. The CDR3 runs to 17 residues. The CDR3 loop reads CASSQSRTTQDTDTQYF. The DNA for the CDR3 is TGCGCCAGCAGTCAATCCCGCACGACACAAGACACAGATACGCAGTATTTT.

The chain combines TRBV6-6 with TRBJ1-2; 8 positions match TRBD1. V was pared by 10 bases and J by 2 bases, with 9 bases of the junction left unmatched. CDR3 size: 14 residues. Germline CDR1 MNHNY, CDR2 SVGAGI (reference sequence). The chain's CDR3 is CAIDKTGANYGYTF. DNA of the CDR3: TGTGCCATCGACAAGACAGGGGCCAACTATGGCTACACCTTC.